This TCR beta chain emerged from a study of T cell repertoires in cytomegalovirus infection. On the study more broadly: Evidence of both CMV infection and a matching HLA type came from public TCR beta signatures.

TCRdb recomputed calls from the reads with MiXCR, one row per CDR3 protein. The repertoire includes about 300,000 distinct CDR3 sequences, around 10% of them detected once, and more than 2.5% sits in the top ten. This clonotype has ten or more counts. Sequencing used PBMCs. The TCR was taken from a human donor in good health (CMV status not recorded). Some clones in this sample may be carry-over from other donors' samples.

The CDR3 coding sequence is TGCAGTGCTAGACCACGTATAAGGGATACGCAGTATTTT. Translating gives CSARPRIRDTQYF. The chain uses TRBV20-1 and TRBJ2-3, with D unresolved. V was clipped by 2 bases and J by 6 bases, with 12 bases between them. CDR3 size: 13 residues. The germline CDR1 and CDR2 sequences are DFQATT and SNEGSKA (reference sequence).